This T cell receptor (beta chain) was observed in a study of technical replicates of blood from a handful of donors. The germline CDR1 and CDR2 sequences are SGHNT and YENEEA. V lost 4 bases and J 5 bases, leaving 12 bases between the germline ends. CDR3 length: 13 residues. Clones were read by immunoSEQ multiplex PCR, and TCRdb kept only the in-frame ones, dropping some. Of tens of thousands of clones in the sample, approximately 94% were seen once. The sample comprised T cells isolated from PBMCs. The clonotype was recovered from a human donor in good health. The J gene is TRBJ2-7, the V gene TRBV11-3; possible D gene TRBD1, 6 bases. In DNA, the CDR3 is TGTGCCAGCAGCTCGAGATCAGGGGACGAGCAGTACTTC. It specifies CASSSRSGDEQYF.